Listed here are 22 T cell receptor beta chains from one sample, sequenced in a study of blood T cell repertoires in COVID-19. TCRdb keeps only in-frame clones here, not all; method: immunoSEQ multiplex PCR. The sample consists of around 180,000 clones, 88% of them appearing once. Material for sequencing was peripheral blood. The receptor set was obtained from a human donor in a cohort sampled during active COVID-19.

The gene calls are TRBV29-1 and TRBJ2-7, with 8 bases lining up with TRBD1. Germline V lookup: CDR1 SQVTM, CDR2 ANQGSEA. The CDR3 covers 12 residues. J gave up 5 bases and V 6 bases, and 6 bases lay outside the gene matches. CDR3 residues: CSVIGQGHEQYF. In nucleotides, the CDR3 is TGCAGCGTCATCGGACAGGGACACGAGCAGTACTTC.

The CDR3 coding sequence is TGCGCCAGCAGCAGAAAACAACCGGGACAGGGACGCTCAACTAATGAAAAACTGTTTTTT. This translates into CASSRKQPGQGRSTNEKLFF. The chain employs TRBV5-1 and TRBJ1-4; 9 nucleotides match TRBD1. Germline-derived CDR1 and CDR2 are SGHRS and YFSETQ. The CDR3 length is 20 residues. With 4 bases clipped from V and 0 bases from J, the junction kept 16 bases outside the gene matches.

This sequence joins TRBV19 and TRBJ1-1; no firm D call. Per germline, CDR1 LNHDA and CDR2 SQIVND (reference sequence). The CDR3 contains 15 residues. With 1 base removed from V and 3 bases from J, the gap between germline ends came to 12 bases. CDR3 loop: CASSIVPGGDTEAFF. The CDR3 coding sequence is TGTGCCAGTAGTATAGTACCGGGCGGGGACACTGAAGCTTTCTTT.

This clone was detected only once. V gene TRBV13 combines with J gene TRBJ2-1; TRBD2 is a possible D gene (6 bases). This CDR3 region has 16 residues. Germline CDR1 and CDR2: PRHDT and FYEKMQ (reference sequence). Trimming took off 2 bases at V and 3 bases at J, with 14 bases between the two ends. As DNA, the CDR3 is TGTGCCAGCAGCTTACCCGGGAGTGGGATCTACAATGAGCAGTTCTTC. Translation: CASSLPGSGIYNEQFF.

The chain uses TRBV9 and TRBJ2-2; D may be TRBD1 (6 bases). The germline V gene has CDR1 SGDLS and CDR2 YYNGEE. The CDR3 is made up of 15 amino acids. Trimming stripped 0 bases from V and 5 bases from J, with 11 bases between. CDR3 sequence reads: CASSVVARGTGELFF. CDR3 nucleotide sequence: TGTGCCAGCAGCGTAGTGGCGAGGGGGACCGGGGAGCTGTTTTTT.

The genes are TRBV19 and TRBJ1-3; the D gene is possibly TRBD1 (5 bases). Trimming took off 5 bases at V and 0 bases at J, with 20 bases between the two ends. Germline V gene lookup returns CDR1 LNHDA and CDR2 SQIVND (reference sequence). This CDR3 spans 18 amino acids. The CDR3 DNA sequence: TGTGCCAGTAGTCCCCAGGGCTGGCTGCTAAGCTCTGGAAACACCATATATTTT. Its protein is CASSPQGWLLSSGNTIYF. The full variable domain, completed using reference TRBV19 and TRBJ1-3, is DGGITQSPKYLFRKEGQNVTLSCEQNLNHDAMYWYRQDPGQGLRLIYYSQIVNDFQKGDIAEGYSVSREKKESFPLTVTSAQKNPTAFYLCASSPQGWLLSSGNTIYFGEGSWLTVV.

V and J are TRBV16 and TRBJ2-7; 8 bases match TRBD2. Germline CDR1 KGHSY, CDR2 FQNENV. The CDR3 runs 13 residues. Unmatched junction bases numbered 3, after V lost 5 bases and J lost 3 bases. The CDR3 here is CASSAGGGYEQYF. The CDR3 coding sequence is TGTGCCAGCAGCGCCGGGGGGGGCTACGAGCAGTACTTC.

The rearrangement links TRBV6-5 to TRBJ1-1; D perhaps matches TRBD1 (5 bases). V was cut by 6 bases and J by 2 bases, with 13 bases left in between. CDR3 length: 14 amino acids. Germline V gene sequence: CDR1 MNHEY, CDR2 SVGAGI. CDR3 nucleotides: TGTGCCAGCAGCCCGGCCGGGGGAAACACTGAAGCTTTCTTT. Translating it yields CASSPAGGNTEAFF.

The chain is built from TRBV9 and TRBJ2-4, with TRBD1 matching 10 bases. The germline gives CDR1 SGDLS, CDR2 YYNGEE. The junction had 9 bases not matched to a gene; V was cut back by 3 bases and J by 9 bases. The CDR3 length is 15 residues. The CDR3 reads CASSGHRDRGAIQYF. CDR3 coding DNA: TGTGCCAGCAGCGGACACCGGGACAGGGGTGCCATTCAGTACTTC. Full variable domain (remainder filled in from reference TRBV9 and TRBJ2-4): DSGVTQTPKHLITATGQRVTLRCSPRSGDLSVYWYQQSLDQGLQFLIQYYNGEERAKGNILERFSAQQFPDLHSELNLSSLELGDSALYFCASSGHRDRGAIQYFGAGTRLSVL.

The chain links TRBV14 to TRBJ1-1; D gene unclear. Germline V gene lookup returns CDR1 SGHDN and CDR2 FVKESK. The CDR3 totals 16 residues. Trimming pared 0 bases from V and 6 bases from J, leaving 17 bases between. The CDR3 reads CASSQDLMARIAEAFF. Written as DNA, the CDR3 is TGTGCCAGCAGCCAAGATCTAATGGCGAGGATCGCTGAAGCTTTCTTT.

This clone was observed once. The CDR3 nucleotides read TGTGCCATCAGTGGTTCCTCCCCGAGCTCCTACAATGAGCAGTTCTTC. Its translation is CAISGSSPSSYNEQFF. This rearrangement joins TRBV10-3 to TRBJ2-1, with unresolved D. Trimming stripped 4 bases from V and 0 bases from J, with 13 bases between. This CDR3 region has 16 residues. CDR1 ENHRY and CDR2 SYGVKD come from the germline V gene.

The chain couples TRBV20-1 to TRBJ2-4, with TRBD2 identical over 13 bases. J was trimmed by 0 bases and V by 3 bases; bases with no gene match: 17. This CDR3 has 21 amino acids. Germline CDR1 is DFQATT and CDR2 is SNEGSKA (reference sequence). The CDR3 nucleotides are TGCAGTGCTAGTCGAGAGAAACTAGCGGGGGGGTTGGCTCGAGCCAAAAACATTCAGTACTTC. Its protein product is CSASREKLAGGLARAKNIQYF.

The chain has TRBV10-3 and TRBJ1-5, with D perhaps matching TRBD1 (5 bases). This CDR3 has 14 amino acids. V was clipped by 10 bases and J by 4 bases, with 17 bases between them. CDR1 is ENHRY, CDR2 SYGVKD, per germline. The CDR3 DNA reads as TGTGCCAGCGGGTTTTCGGGGGTAAATCAGCCCCAGCATTTT. Translating it yields CASGFSGVNQPQHF.

The rearrangement uses TRBV5-5 and TRBJ1-1; TRBD1 matches 8 bases. The CDR3 is made up of 19 amino acids. Trimming at V came to 4 bases and at J to 1 base, leaving 18 bases not matched to a gene. Germline V gene data show CDR1 as SGHKS and CDR2 as YYEKEE (reference sequence). CDR3 amino acids: CASSRSLQGAGVQNTEAFF. CDR3 nucleotides: TGTGCCAGCAGCCGTAGTCTGCAGGGGGCTGGAGTCCAGAACACTGAAGCTTTCTTT. Variable domain in full (rest from reference TRBV5-5 and TRBJ1-1): DAGVTQSPTHLIKTRGQQVTLRCSPISGHKSVSWYQQVLGQGPQFIFQYYEKEERGRGNFPDRFSARQFPNYSSELNVNALLLGDSALYLCASSRSLQGAGVQNTEAFFGQGTRLTVV.

This clone was picked up one time. The V call is TRBV5-1, the J call TRBJ2-1; 8 bases map to TRBD1. This CDR3 region has 15 residues. V lost 0 bases and J lost 3; bases outside the gene matches: 2. Germline lookup yields CDR1 SGHRS and CDR2 YFSETQ. In DNA, the CDR3 is TGCGCCAGCAGCTTGGTTACAGGGGGCTACAATGAGCAGTTCTTC. Residues: CASSLVTGGYNEQFF. Together with reference TRBV5-1 and TRBJ2-1, the CDR3 gives the full variable domain: KAGVTQTPRYLIKTRGQQVTLSCSPISGHRSVSWYQQTPGQGLQFLFEYFSETQRNKGNFPGRFSGRQFSNSRSEMNVSTLELGDSALYLCASSLVTGGYNEQFFGPGTRLTVL.

The chain combines TRBV21-1 with TRBJ2-1; the table's D call TRBD2 went unverified against the DNA. TRBV21-1 is assigned pseudogene status. The CDR3 spans 17 residues. DNA of the CDR3: TGTGCCAGCAGCTTAAGCGAACTAGTCAGGACTTACAATGAGCAGTTCTTC. Protein sequence: CASSLSELVRTYNEQFF.

This clone was seen only once. The gene calls are TRBV7-9 and TRBJ1-6; TRBD1 is a possible D gene (6 bases). V lost 5 bases and J 6 bases, leaving 17 bases between the germline ends. There are 16 residues in the CDR3. CDR1 SEHNR and CDR2 FQNEAQ come from the germline V gene (reference sequence). CDR3 residues: CASSPAGGGGNSPLHF. In DNA form, the CDR3 reads TGTGCCAGCAGCCCTGCCGGAGGGGGGGGTAATTCACCCCTCCACTTT.

The genes are TRBV28 and TRBJ1-6, with 12 bases aligning to TRBD1. With 2 bases clipped from V and 10 bases from J, the junction kept 3 bases outside the gene matches. The germline gives CDR1 MDHEN, CDR2 SYDVKM. The CDR3 spans 15 residues. CDR3 nucleotide sequence: TGTGCCAGCAGTTTAGGGGACAGGGGGCGATCACCCCTCCACTTT. The encoded protein is CASSLGDRGRSPLHF.

V usage is TRBV11-2 and J usage is TRBJ1-2; TRBD1 matches at 8 bases. The V gene's germline CDR1 is SGHAT and CDR2 FQNNGV. Trimming cost V 6 bases and J 5 bases; bases outside gene matches: 5. The CDR3 has 13 residues. The CDR3 reads CASSLTGEYGYTF. CDR3 DNA sequence: TGTGCCAGCAGTTTGACAGGGGAGTATGGCTACACCTTC.

The chain is built from TRBV7-9 and TRBJ2-4, with 9 nucleotides matching TRBD1. CDR3 length: 15 residues. Germline V CDR1 and CDR2: SEHNR, FQNEAQ (reference sequence). J lost 7 bases, V lost 1 base, and 5 bases had no gene match. The CDR3 here is CASSLGTGVGNIQYF. Written as DNA, the CDR3 is TGTGCCAGCAGCTTAGGGACAGGGGTAGGGAACATTCAGTACTTC.

The chain links TRBV4-3 to TRBJ2-5, with 7 nucleotides matching TRBD2. With 5 bases clipped from V and 2 bases from J, the junction kept 2 bases outside the gene matches. The CDR3 has 13 amino acids. Germline V CDR1 and CDR2: LGHNA, YSLEER. The CDR3 DNA reads as TGCGCCAGCAGCGTGGGACTACAAGAGACCCAGTACTTC. It yields the protein CASSVGLQETQYF.

The chain recombines TRBV5-1 with TRBJ2-7; D is perhaps TRBD1 (6 bases). V was trimmed by 1 base and J by 0 bases, leaving 17 bases between them. The CDR3 is 17 amino acids. Germline V gene lookup returns CDR1 SGHRS and CDR2 YFSETQ. The CDR3 DNA reads TGCGCCAGCAGCTTGTCCTCCGGGACACTGAGCTCCTACGAGCAGTACTTC. Protein: CASSLSSGTLSSYEQYF.